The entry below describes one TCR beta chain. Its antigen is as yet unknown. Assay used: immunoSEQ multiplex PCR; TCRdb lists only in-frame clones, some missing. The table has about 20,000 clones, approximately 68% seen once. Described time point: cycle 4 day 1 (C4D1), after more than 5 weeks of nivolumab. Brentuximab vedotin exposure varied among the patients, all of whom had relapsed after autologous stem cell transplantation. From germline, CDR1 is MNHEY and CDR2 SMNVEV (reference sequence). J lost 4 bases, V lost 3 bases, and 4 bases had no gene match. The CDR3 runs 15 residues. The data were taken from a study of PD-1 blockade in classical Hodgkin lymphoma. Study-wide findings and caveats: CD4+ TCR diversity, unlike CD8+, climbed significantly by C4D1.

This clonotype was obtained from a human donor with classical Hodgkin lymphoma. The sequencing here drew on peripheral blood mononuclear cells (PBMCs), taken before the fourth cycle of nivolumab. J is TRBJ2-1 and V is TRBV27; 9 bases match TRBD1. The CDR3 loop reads CASSFSGQGYNEQFF. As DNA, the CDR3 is TGTGCCAGCAGTTTCTCGGGACAGGGATACAATGAGCAGTTCTTC.